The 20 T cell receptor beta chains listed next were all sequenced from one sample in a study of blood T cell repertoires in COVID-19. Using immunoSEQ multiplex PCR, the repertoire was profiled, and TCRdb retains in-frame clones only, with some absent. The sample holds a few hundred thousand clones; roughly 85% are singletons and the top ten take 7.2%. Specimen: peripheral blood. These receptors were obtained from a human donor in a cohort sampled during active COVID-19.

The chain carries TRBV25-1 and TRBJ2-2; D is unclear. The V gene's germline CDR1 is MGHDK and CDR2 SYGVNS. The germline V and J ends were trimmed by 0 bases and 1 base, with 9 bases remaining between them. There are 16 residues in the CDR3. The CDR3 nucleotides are TGTGCCAGCAGTGAATATGCAGGAATGAACACCGGGGAGCTGTTTTTT. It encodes CASSEYAGMNTGELFF. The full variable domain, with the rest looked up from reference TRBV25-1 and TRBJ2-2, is EADIYQTPRYLVIGTGKKITLECSQTMGHDKMYWYQQDPGMELHLIHYSYGVNSTEKGDLSSESTVSRIRTEHFPLTLESARPSHTSQYLCASSEYAGMNTGELFFGEGSRLTVL.

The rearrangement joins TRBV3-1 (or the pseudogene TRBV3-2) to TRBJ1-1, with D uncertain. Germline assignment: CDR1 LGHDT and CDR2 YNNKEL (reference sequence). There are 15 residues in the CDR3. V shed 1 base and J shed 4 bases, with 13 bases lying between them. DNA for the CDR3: TGTGCCAGCAGCCAAGTGAGGGAAGGTGGCACTGAAGCTTTCTTT. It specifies CASSQVREGGTEAFF.

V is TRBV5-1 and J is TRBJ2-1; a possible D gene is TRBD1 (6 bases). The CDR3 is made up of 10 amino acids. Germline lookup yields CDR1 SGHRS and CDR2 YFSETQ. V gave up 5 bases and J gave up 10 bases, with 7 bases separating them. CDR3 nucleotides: TGCGCCAGCAGTGGGGGCGAGCAGTTCTTC. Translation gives CASSGGEQFF.

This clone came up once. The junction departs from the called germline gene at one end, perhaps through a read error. CDR3 sequence: CASSDPGSKGLF. The CDR3 nucleotides read TGCGCCAGCAGTGACCCCGGAAGTAAGGGGCTCTTC. The V gene is TRBV10-2, the J gene TRBJ1-2, with D perhaps TRBD1 (5 bases). This CDR3 comprises 12 residues. From germline, CDR1 is WSHSY and CDR2 SAAADI.

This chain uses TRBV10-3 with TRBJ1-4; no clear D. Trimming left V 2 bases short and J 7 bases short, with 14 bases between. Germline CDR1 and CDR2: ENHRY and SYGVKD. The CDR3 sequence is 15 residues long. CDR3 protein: CAISEGVRSSEKLFF. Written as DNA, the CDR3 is TGTGCCATCAGTGAGGGCGTCAGGTCGAGTGAAAAACTGTTTTTT.

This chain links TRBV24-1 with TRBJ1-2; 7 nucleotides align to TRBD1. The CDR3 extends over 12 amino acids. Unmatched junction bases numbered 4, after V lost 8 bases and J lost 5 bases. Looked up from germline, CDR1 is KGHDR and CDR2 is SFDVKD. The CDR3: CATNDREYGYTF. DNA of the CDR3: TGTGCCACCAATGACAGGGAATATGGCTACACCTTC.

The CDR3: CASSPTGGSSYEQYF. The CDR3 bases are TGCGCCAGCAGCCCCACGGGGGGGAGCTCCTACGAGCAGTACTTC. This chain links TRBV5-1 with TRBJ2-7; 8 bases are shared with TRBD2. This CDR3 has 15 residues. V dropped 4 bases and J dropped 0; count of bases not matched to a gene: 6. Germline CDR1 reads SGHRS; CDR2 reads YFSETQ.

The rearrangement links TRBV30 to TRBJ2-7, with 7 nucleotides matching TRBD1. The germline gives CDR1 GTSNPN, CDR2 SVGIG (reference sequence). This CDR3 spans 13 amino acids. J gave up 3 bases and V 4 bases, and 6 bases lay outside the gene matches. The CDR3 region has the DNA TGTGCCTGGACCAGTGGACAGGACTACGAGCAGTACTTC. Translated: CAWTSGQDYEQYF.

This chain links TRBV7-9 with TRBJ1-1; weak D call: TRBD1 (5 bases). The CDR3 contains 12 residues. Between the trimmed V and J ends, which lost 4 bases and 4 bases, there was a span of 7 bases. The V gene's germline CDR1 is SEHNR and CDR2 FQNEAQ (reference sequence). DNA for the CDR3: TGTGCCAGCAGCTCCAGGGTCACTGAAGCTTTCTTT. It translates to CASSSRVTEAFF. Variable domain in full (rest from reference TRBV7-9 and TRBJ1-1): DTGVSQNPRHKITKRGQNVTFRCDPISEHNRLYWYRQTLGQGPEFLTYFQNEAQLEKSRLLSDRFSAERPKGSFSTLEIQRTEQGDSAMYLCASSSRVTEAFFGQGTRLTVV.

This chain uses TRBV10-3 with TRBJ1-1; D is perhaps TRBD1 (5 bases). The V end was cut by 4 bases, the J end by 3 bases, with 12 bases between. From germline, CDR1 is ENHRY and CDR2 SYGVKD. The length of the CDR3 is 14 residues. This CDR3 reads CAISGEGVDTEAFF. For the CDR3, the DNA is TGTGCCATCAGTGGAGAAGGGGTGGACACTGAAGCTTTCTTT.

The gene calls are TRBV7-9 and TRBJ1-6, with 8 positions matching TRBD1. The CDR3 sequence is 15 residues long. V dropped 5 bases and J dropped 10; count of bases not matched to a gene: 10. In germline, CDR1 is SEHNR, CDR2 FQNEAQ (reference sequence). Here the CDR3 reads CASSPDRGNSSPLHF. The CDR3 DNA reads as TGTGCCAGCAGCCCAGACAGGGGTAATTCGTCACCCCTCCACTTT.

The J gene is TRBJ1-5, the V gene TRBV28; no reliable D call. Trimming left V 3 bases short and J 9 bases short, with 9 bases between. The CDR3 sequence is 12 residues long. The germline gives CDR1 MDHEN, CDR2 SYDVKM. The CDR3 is CASSFSISPQHF. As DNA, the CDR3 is TGTGCCAGCAGTTTTAGCATCTCGCCCCAGCATTTT.

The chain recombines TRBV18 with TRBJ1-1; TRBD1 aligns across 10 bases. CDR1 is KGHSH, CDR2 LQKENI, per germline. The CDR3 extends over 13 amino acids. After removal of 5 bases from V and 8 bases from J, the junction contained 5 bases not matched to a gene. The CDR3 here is CASSKGQGDEAFF. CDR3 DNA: TGTGCCAGCTCAAAAGGACAGGGGGACGAAGCTTTCTTT.

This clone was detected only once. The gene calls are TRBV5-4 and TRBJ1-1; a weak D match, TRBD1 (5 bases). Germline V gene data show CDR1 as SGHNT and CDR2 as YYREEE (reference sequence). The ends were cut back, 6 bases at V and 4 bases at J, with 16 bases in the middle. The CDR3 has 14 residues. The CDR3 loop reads CASTLGGDGTEAFF. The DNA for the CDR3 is TGTGCCAGCACCCTGGGGGGGGATGGCACTGAAGCTTTCTTT. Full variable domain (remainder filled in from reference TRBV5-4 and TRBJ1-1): ETGVTQSPTHLIKTRGQQVTLRCSSQSGHNTVSWYQQALGQGPQFIFQYYREEENGRGNFPPRFSGLQFPNYSSELNVNALELDDSALYLCASTLGGDGTEAFFGQGTRLTVV.

CDR3 sequence (DNA): TGTGCCAGCAGTCGTACACAGGAGCAGTACTTC. Protein: CASSRTQEQYF. This chain uses TRBV3-1 (or the pseudogene TRBV3-2) with TRBJ2-7; D is unclear. Trimming left V 6 bases short and J 7 bases short, with 10 bases between. CDR3 length: 11 amino acids. CDR1 LGHDT and CDR2 YNNKEL come from the germline V gene (reference sequence).

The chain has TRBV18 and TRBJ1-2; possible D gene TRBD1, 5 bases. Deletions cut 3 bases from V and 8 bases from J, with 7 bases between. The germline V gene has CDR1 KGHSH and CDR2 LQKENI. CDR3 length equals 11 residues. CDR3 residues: CASSPGGGYTF. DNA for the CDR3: TGTGCCAGCTCACCTGGGGGGGGCTACACCTTC.

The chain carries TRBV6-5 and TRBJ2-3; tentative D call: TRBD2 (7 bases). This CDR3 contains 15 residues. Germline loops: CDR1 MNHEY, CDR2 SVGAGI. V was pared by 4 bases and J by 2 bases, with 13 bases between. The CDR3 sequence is CASSLIRGATDTQYF. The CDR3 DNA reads TGTGCCAGCAGTTTAATTCGGGGGGCCACAGATACGCAGTATTTT.

The CDR3 DNA is TGTGCCAGCAGTTCCCTCGGAGCTTTGGGCAATCAGCCCCAGCATTTT. Encoded protein: CASSSLGALGNQPQHF. The rearrangement uses TRBV6-5 and TRBJ1-5, with D unresolved. V dropped 4 bases and J dropped 2 bases, with 15 bases sitting between them. This CDR3 has 16 residues. The germline gives CDR1 MNHEY, CDR2 SVGAGI.

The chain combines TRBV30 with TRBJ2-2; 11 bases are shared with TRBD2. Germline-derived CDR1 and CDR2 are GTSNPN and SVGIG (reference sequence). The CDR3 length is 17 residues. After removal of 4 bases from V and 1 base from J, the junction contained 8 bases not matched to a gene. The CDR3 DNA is TGTGCCTGGATGGGTTCTAGCGGGGGGTTGAACACCGGGGAGCTGTTTTTT. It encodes CAWMGSSGGLNTGELFF.

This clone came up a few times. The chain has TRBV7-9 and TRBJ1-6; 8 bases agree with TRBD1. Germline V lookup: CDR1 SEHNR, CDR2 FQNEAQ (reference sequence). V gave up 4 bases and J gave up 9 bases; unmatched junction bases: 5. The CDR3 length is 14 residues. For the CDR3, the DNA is TGTGCCAGCAGCTCTCCCGGGACAGGTTCACCCCTCCACTTT. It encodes CASSSPGTGSPLHF.